This T cell receptor (beta chain) was recorded in a study of blood T cell repertoires in COVID-19. The CDR3 extends over 14 amino acids. The germline gives CDR1 SGHTA, CDR2 FQGNSA. With 2 bases removed from V and 5 bases from J, the gap between germline ends came to 12 bases. Sequencing used immunoSEQ multiplex PCR; TCRdb keeps in-frame clones, though not all of them. The data contain 35,000 to 40,000 clones, around nine tenths of them seen just once; the ten biggest clones take up roughly 4.8%. This clone was detected only once. Sequencing was carried out using peripheral blood. This TCR was recovered from a man between 60 and 75 years old with COVID-19, enrolled during active disease. The chain has TRBV7-2 and TRBJ1-1; no clear D gene. CDR3 sequence: CASSLSSSSTEAFF. The CDR3 coding sequence is TGTGCCAGCAGCTTAAGTTCCAGTTCTACTGAAGCTTTCTTT.